The T cell receptor (beta chain) under discussion was sequenced for a study of blood T cell repertoires in COVID-19. At the level of the study: The United States, Italy and Spain provided the acute and convalescent COVID-19 samples. Sources were T cells, B-cell-depleted T cells, or PBMCs; the material itself was cDNA or gDNA.

Original processing methods: Reference gene primer amplification yielded estimated nucleated cell counts. Sequencing used immunoSEQ multiplex PCR; TCRdb keeps in-frame clones, though not all of them. V and J calls plus clone size are reproduced from that table; the DNA served to infer D and trimming. The data show about 170,000 clones, around 81% seen once. The ends were cut back, 2 bases at V and 1 base at J, with 14 bases in the middle. Germline CDR1 reads SGHAT; CDR2 reads FQNNGV. This CDR3 is built from 16 residues. This rearrangement joins TRBV11-2 to TRBJ1-1, with a weak D call TRBD1 (5 bases). The material sequenced was peripheral blood. The TCR originated in a human donor with acute or convalescent COVID-19. The donor label of this sample is uncertain. This chain's CDR3 is CASSLKGDYENTEAFF. In DNA, the CDR3 is TGTGCCAGCAGCTTAAAAGGGGATTACGAGAACACTGAAGCTTTCTTT.